These 31 T cell receptor beta chains came from one sample sequenced in a study of cytomegalovirus exposure and HLA in healthy donors. The PCR had 60 Vbeta and 13 Jbeta primers. Here immunoSEQ multiplex PCR was the method, and the copy in TCRdb shows in-frame clones only, minus some. Of roughly 110,000 clones listed, roughly 80% are singletons. The sample comprised PBMCs. The receptor set was obtained from a man in his forties in good health and CMV-seronegative.

This chain connects TRBV4-1 to TRBJ2-5; D possibly corresponds to TRBD2 (5 bases). This CDR3 region has 14 residues. Germline values: CDR1 MGHRA, CDR2 YSYEKL. Trimming removed 4 bases at V and 0 bases at J, with 9 bases between. CDR3 region: CASSPTRYQETQYF. CDR3 DNA: TGCGCCAGCAGCCCAACTAGGTACCAAGAGACCCAGTACTTC.

This clone was picked up a small number of times. This chain uses TRBV6-1 with TRBJ2-1; TRBD2 matches 14 bases. CDR1 is MNHNS, CDR2 SASEGT, per germline. The CDR3 runs to 15 residues. V lost 4 bases and J lost 6; bases outside the gene matches: 2. The CDR3 reads CASSGGTSGGNEQFF. Written as DNA, the CDR3 is TGTGCCAGCAGTGGCGGGACTAGCGGGGGCAATGAGCAGTTCTTC.

The V and J genes are TRBV6-5 and TRBJ2-7, with D hard to call. Per the germline V gene, CDR1 is MNHEY and CDR2 is SVGAGI. Trimming shortened V by 6 bases and J by 3 bases, and 12 bases separated the two germline ends. This CDR3 has 13 amino acids. CDR3 DNA: TGTGCCAGCAGCCTCAGTCGCCTCTACGAGCAGTACTTC. Its translation is CASSLSRLYEQYF.

The CDR3 DNA reads TGTGCCAGCAGCCCCGGTGAGATGTCACCCCTCCACTTT. Its protein is CASSPGEMSPLHF. V is TRBV5-8 and J is TRBJ1-6; D is undetermined. The V gene lost 4 bases and the J gene lost 10 bases, with 12 bases spanning the gap. CDR1 is SGHTS and CDR2 is YDEGEE in the germline V gene. The CDR3 length is 13 residues.

V usage is TRBV5-4 and J usage is TRBJ1-4; a possible D gene is TRBD1 (6 bases). V was pared by 3 bases and J by 7 bases, with 16 bases between. CDR3 length equals 15 residues. Germline V gene lookup returns CDR1 SGHNT and CDR2 YYREEE (reference sequence). The chain's CDR3 is CASSSGGGRTEKLFF. Written as DNA, the CDR3 is TGTGCCAGCAGCTCCGGGGGGGGGCGCACTGAAAAACTGTTTTTT.

The chain joins TRBV7-9 to TRBJ2-1, with D perhaps matching TRBD2 (5 bases). V lost 5 bases and J 2 bases, leaving 16 bases between the germline ends. The CDR3 covers 16 residues. Germline CDR1 reads SEHNR; CDR2 reads FQNEAQ (reference sequence). CDR3 residues: CASSPPISGAYNEQFF. As DNA, the CDR3 is TGTGCCAGCAGCCCACCCATCTCCGGGGCCTACAATGAGCAGTTCTTC.

This clone appeared a single time. This chain's CDR3 is CASSLVGGGIFGNTIYF. DNA of the CDR3: TGTGCCAGCAGCTTAGTGGGGGGAGGGATATTTGGAAACACCATATATTTT. V gene TRBV7-2 combines with J gene TRBJ1-3; possibly TRBD1 for D (5 bases). V gave up 1 base and J gave up 3 bases, with 16 bases separating them. In germline, CDR1 is SGHTA, CDR2 FQGNSA. The CDR3 covers 17 residues. Full variable domain (missing parts from reference TRBV7-2 and TRBJ1-3): GAGVSQSPSNKVTEKGKDVELRCDPISGHTALYWYRQSLGQGLEFLIYFQGNSAPDKSGLPSDRFSAERTGGSVSTLTIQRTQQEDSAVYLCASSLVGGGIFGNTIYFGEGSWLTVV.

The CDR3 region is CASSFNGNLLTSSGNTIYF. The DNA for the CDR3 is TGCGCCAGCAGCTTCAACGGGAATCTTCTCACGAGCTCTGGAAACACCATATATTTT. V usage is TRBV5-1 and J usage is TRBJ1-3; no firm D call. The CDR3 loop spans 19 amino acids. V gave up 2 bases and J gave up 0 bases, with 21 bases separating them. The germline gives CDR1 SGHRS, CDR2 YFSETQ.

The chain is built from TRBV4-2 and TRBJ1-2, with D perhaps matching TRBD1 (6 bases). Germline lookup yields CDR1 LGHNA and CDR2 YNFKEQ. Trimming left V 3 bases short and J 4 bases short, with 18 bases between. The CDR3 loop spans 16 amino acids. The CDR3 coding sequence is TGTGCCAGCAGCCATGGGGATGACAGGCAAGGCTATGGCTACACCTTC. It is translated as CASSHGDDRQGYGYTF.

The gene calls are TRBV6-1 and TRBJ1-2; D not certain. The CDR3 runs to 11 residues. The ends were cut back, 3 bases at V and 13 bases at J, with 12 bases in the middle. In germline, CDR1 is MNHNS, CDR2 SASEGT. The CDR3 protein is CASSEYSPSTF. The DNA for the CDR3 is TGTGCCAGCAGTGAGTACAGCCCTTCCACCTTC.

This chain connects TRBV6-5 to TRBJ1-5; no definite D call. Germline lookup yields CDR1 MNHEY and CDR2 SVGAGI. V lost 0 bases, J lost 6 bases, and 12 bases lay in between. CDR3 length equals 15 residues. Here the CDR3 reads CASSYSASRGQPQHF. The CDR3 DNA follows: TGTGCCAGCAGTTACTCTGCTTCCCGGGGTCAGCCCCAGCATTTT.

The V and J genes are TRBV7-8 and TRBJ2-5; D is ambiguous. The CDR3 extends over 14 amino acids. Trimming removed 1 base at V and 4 bases at J, with 10 bases between. Germline CDR1 is SGHVS and CDR2 is FQNEAQ. CDR3 coding DNA: TGTGCCAGCAGCTTAGTGCTGGGCAGAGAGACCCAGTACTTC. It codes for CASSLVLGRETQYF.

The J gene is TRBJ1-1, the V gene TRBV19, with 8 bases fitting TRBD1. The CDR3 covers 15 residues. V lost 4 bases to trimming and J lost 4 bases; unmatched junction nucleotides: 8. Germline V gives CDR1 LNHDA, CDR2 SQIVND (reference sequence). The CDR3 loop reads CASSTGQGGVTEAFF. The CDR3 nucleotides are TGTGCCAGTAGTACAGGACAGGGAGGAGTCACTGAAGCTTTCTTT.

V and J are TRBV5-1 and TRBJ2-5, with 12 bases that match TRBD2. This CDR3 is built from 16 residues. Germline CDR1 and CDR2: SGHRS and YFSETQ. V dropped 4 bases and J dropped 7; count of bases not matched to a gene: 11. The CDR3 reads CASSRTSGERGGTQYF. The CDR3 bases are TGCGCCAGCAGCCGGACTAGCGGGGAACGCGGGGGGACCCAGTACTTC. The full variable domain, completed using reference TRBV5-1 and TRBJ2-5, is KAGVTQTPRYLIKTRGQQVTLSCSPISGHRSVSWYQQTPGQGLQFLFEYFSETQRNKGNFPGRFSGRQFSNSRSEMNVSTLELGDSALYLCASSRTSGERGGTQYFGPGTRLLVL.

The CDR3 loop is CASSPSARGGRDTQYF. In DNA, the CDR3 is TGTGCCAGCAGCCCAAGTGCGCGGGGGGGCAGAGATACGCAGTATTTT. The V call is TRBV7-3, the J call TRBJ2-3, with 9 nucleotides matching TRBD2. CDR1 and CDR2 (germline): SGHTA, FQGTGA. V shed 5 bases, J shed 5 bases, and the junction held 11 bases outside the gene matches. This CDR3 has 16 residues. The variable domain in full, with the rest retrieved from reference TRBV7-3 and TRBJ2-3, is GAGVSQTPSNKVTEKGKYVELRCDPISGHTALYWYRQSLGQGPEFLIYFQGTGAADDSGLPNDRFFAVRPEGSVSTLKIQRTERGDSAVYLCASSPSARGGRDTQYFGPGTRLTVL.

The chain joins TRBV11-2 to TRBJ2-3; D is unclear. The V end was cut by 1 base, the J end by 0 bases, with 8 bases between. Germline assignment: CDR1 SGHAT and CDR2 FQNNGV. The CDR3 covers 15 residues. The CDR3 DNA sequence: TGTGCCAGCAGCTTAGTGCCTCGGAGCACAGATACGCAGTATTTT. Translated: CASSLVPRSTDTQYF.

The chain couples TRBV10-2 to TRBJ1-1; no definite D call. The V gene's germline CDR1 is WSHSY and CDR2 SAAADI. The CDR3 is 10 amino acids. The V and J ends lost 8 bases and 6 bases respectively, with 7 bases between them. CDR3 protein: CASGVAEAFF. CDR3 bases: TGCGCCAGCGGAGTCGCTGAAGCTTTCTTT.

This clone has more than one count but fewer than ten. The chain links TRBV19 to TRBJ2-7; 7 bases align to TRBD1. CDR1 and CDR2 from the germline V gene are LNHDA and SQIVND (reference sequence). CDR3 size: 14 residues. V shed 3 bases, J shed 4 bases, and the junction held 6 bases outside the gene matches. DNA for the CDR3: TGTGCCAGTAGTATCGGGACAGACTTGTACGAGCAGTACTTC. Translation: CASSIGTDLYEQYF.

The chain has TRBV21-1 and TRBJ2-7; TRBD1, the table's D call, lacks a check against the DNA. TRBV21-1 is described as a pseudogene. The CDR3 is made up of 14 amino acids. CDR3 sequence reads: CASSRTTGAYEQYF. Written as DNA, the CDR3 is TGTGCCAGCAGTCGTACGACAGGGGCCTACGAGCAGTACTTC.

This clone showed up just once. The rearrangement joins TRBV5-6 to TRBJ1-2, with D perhaps TRBD1 (6 bases). Germline V gene data show CDR1 as SGHDT and CDR2 as YYEEEE. The CDR3 sequence is 15 residues long. V was cut by 3 bases and J by 4 bases, with 16 bases left in between. DNA for the CDR3: TGTGCCAGCAGCTCGGGGGGGGCTCTGGGCTATGGCTACACCTTC. Residues: CASSSGGALGYGYTF.

The chain carries TRBV5-1 and TRBJ2-3, with D uncertain. Germline V gene data show CDR1 as SGHRS and CDR2 as YFSETQ. The CDR3 consists of 15 residues. The ends were cut back, 4 bases at V and 3 bases at J, with 15 bases in the middle. Written as DNA, the CDR3 is TGCGCCAGCAGCCCCCCGATATTCGGGACAGATACGCAGTATTTT. It yields the protein CASSPPIFGTDTQYF.

This chain joins TRBV5-1 and TRBJ1-3, with 7 bases lining up with TRBD1. CDR1 and CDR2 from the germline V gene are SGHRS and YFSETQ. The junction had 2 bases not matched to a gene; V was cut back by 4 bases and J by 1 base. This CDR3 has 14 residues. CDR3 in amino acids: CASSGQESGNTIYF. The CDR3 region has the DNA TGCGCCAGCAGCGGACAGGAATCTGGAAACACCATATATTTT.

This clone was seen only once. This chain joins TRBV6-5 and TRBJ1-2, with 8 bases identical to TRBD1. CDR1 and CDR2 (germline): MNHEY, SVGAGI. CDR3 length: 15 residues. The ends lost 4 bases at V and 0 bases at J; junction bases unmatched: 4. The CDR3: CASSLQGVPNYGYTF. As DNA, the CDR3 is TGTGCCAGCAGTTTACAGGGGGTACCTAACTATGGCTACACCTTC.

The chain carries TRBV7-2 and TRBJ2-5; 7 bases fit TRBD2. The trim removed 3 bases at V and 5 bases at J, leaving 6 bases unmatched. The germline V gene has CDR1 SGHTA and CDR2 FQGNSA. The CDR3 extends over 14 amino acids. Here the CDR3 reads CASSFLNGGETQYF. The CDR3 nucleotides read TGTGCCAGCAGCTTCCTGAACGGGGGGGAGACCCAGTACTTC.

The chain has TRBV23-1 and TRBJ2-5; TRBD2 matches 7 bases. TRBV23-1 falls under the ORF class, with uncertain function. The CDR3 length is 15 residues. J gave up 1 base and V 8 bases, and 10 bases lay outside the gene matches. The CDR3 DNA reads as TGCGCCAGCCTGGTCATGTGCGGGGGCCAAGAGACCCAGTACTTC. This translates into CASLVMCGGQETQYF.

V usage is TRBV9 and J usage is TRBJ1-1; D possibly corresponds to TRBD1 (5 bases). CDR3 length equals 13 residues. Trimming shortened V by 0 bases and J by 5 bases, and 8 bases separated the two germline ends. CDR1 is SGDLS and CDR2 is YYNGEE in the germline V gene. The CDR3 DNA follows: TGTGCCAGCAGCGTAGTGCAGGGAACTGAAGCTTTCTTT. This encodes CASSVVQGTEAFF.

This clone was counted between two and nine times. The sample contains more than one DNA sequence encoding this CDR3. The chain carries TRBV6-4 and TRBJ2-3, with 12 bases matching TRBD2. The CDR3 runs 14 residues. CDR1 and CDR2 from the germline V gene are MRHNA and SNTAGT. V shed 4 bases, J shed 4 bases, and the junction held 0 bases outside the gene matches. CDR3 in DNA: TGTGCCAGCAGTGCTAGCGGGGGGGCAGATACGCAGTATTTT. Protein: CASSASGGADTQYF.

This chain links TRBV30 with TRBJ1-2, with 7 bases matching TRBD1. The CDR3 length is 14 residues. CDR1 is GTSNPN and CDR2 is SVGIG in the germline V gene (reference sequence). The V gene end was trimmed by 5 bases and the J gene end by 8 bases; junction bases not matched to a gene: 14. For the CDR3, the DNA is TGTGCCTGGGGAGCAGAGGGGGCGGTTTGGGGCTACACCTTC. Translation gives CAWGAEGAVWGYTF.

This clone was picked up a small number of times. This chain connects TRBV5-6 to TRBJ2-7; D perhaps matches TRBD2 (7 bases). Germline CDR1 SGHDT, CDR2 YYEEEE. The CDR3 length is 15 residues. V was shortened by 4 bases and J by 4 bases, with 18 bases between the two germline ends. The CDR3 nucleotides are TGTGCCAGCAGCCTGATGGGGGGGGCGCGTTACGAGCAGTACTTC. It yields the protein CASSLMGGARYEQYF.

This chain connects TRBV7-9 to TRBJ1-2; tentatively, D is TRBD1 (6 bases). Trimming cost V 5 bases and J 3 bases, with 25 bases left between them. Germline V gene data show CDR1 as SEHNR and CDR2 as FQNEAQ (reference sequence). This CDR3 comprises 18 residues. The CDR3 region is CASSPWGRGARGYYGYTF. The CDR3, as DNA: TGTGCCAGCAGCCCCTGGGGGCGCGGCGCCAGGGGATACTATGGCTACACCTTC.

The DNA of the CDR3 is TGCGCCAGCAGCTTGGTAGACAGGGGGGATGAGACCCAGTACTTC. Its protein is CASSLVDRGDETQYF. The rearrangement uses TRBV5-1 and TRBJ2-5; TRBD1 matches 9 bases. The germline V gene has CDR1 SGHRS and CDR2 YFSETQ. The junction had 5 bases not matched to a gene; V was cut back by 0 bases and J by 5 bases. CDR3 size: 15 residues.